This section outlines one T cell receptor (beta chain) sequence together with its context. The target of this receptor is not known. The record has no base qualities; no much larger clone is one base away. These data originate in a study of OX40 agonist ivuxolimab in advanced cancers. Describing the broader study: The costimulatory receptor OX40 (CD134) was targeted by ivuxolimab, a fully human IgG2 agonistic monoclonal antibody. Of the approximately 53 patients in dose escalation, some 19 had hepatocellular carcinoma, approximately 15 had melanoma, 9 had renal cell carcinoma and 9 had head and neck cancer. Patients were allowed to have had prior anti-PD-1, anti-PD-L1 or anti-CTLA-4 therapy, and around 41% of the dose-escalation patients had previously received checkpoint inhibitors. Partial responses were achieved by three dose-escalation patients, of whom one had hepatocellular carcinoma and two had cutaneous melanoma. The point of sequencing TCRbeta in the periphery was to test whether ivuxolimab changed TCR sequence diversity and drove clonal T-cell expansion. The paper covers the monotherapy dose-escalation part of the phase I ivuxolimab trial, which included N of about 56 patients. Intravenous ivuxolimab was administered to patients every 2 weeks at six dose levels: 0.01, 0.1, 0.3, 1.5, 3 and 10 mg/kg. A male proportion of nearly 85% and a mean age of about 60 years, ranging from 23 to 79, were recorded for the dose-escalation cohort.

Summary of the overall study and its limitations: Low levels of normalized T-cell clonal expansion were also seen in some patients who did not respond. The antigen specificity of the clonally expanded peripheral T cells was not determined. At doses of 0.1 to 3.0 mg/kg, clonal expansion of both CD4+ and CD8+ blood T cells was observed from baseline to week 6. In partial responders in the 0.1-3.0 mg/kg groups, normalized peripheral clonal expansion was found to be among the lowest, especially among CD8+ T cells. On average, CD8+ T cells showed more expanded clones than CD4+ T cells after ivuxolimab.

Genomic DNA was extracted from sorted cells for sequencing of the TCRbeta CDR3 region. The immunoSEQ Assay was used to sequence the TCRbeta CDR3 regions. In its TCRdb copy, this immuneACCESS table keeps in-frame sequences only and misses some clones. Where compared with another copy, unresolved V genes explain less than half of these, and the others have no known cause. For this sample the table gives about 66,000 clones, of which roughly 80% were detected only once. The ten largest account for under 2.5% of the sample. Patients with autoimmune disease history or receiving systemic immunosuppression were excluded from the trial. Peripheral blood for TCR sequencing was drawn from every dose cohort at baseline, at cycle 4 day 1 and at cycle 7 day 1. Samples were obtained from an open-label, multicenter, first-in-human phase I dose-escalation trial of ivuxolimab. The trial enrolled adults with locally advanced or metastatic head and neck squamous cell, hepatocellular, melanoma or renal cell carcinoma. Before TCR sequencing, CD4+ and CD8+ T cells were separately sorted from peripheral blood.

Compared with germline, V lacks 3 bases and J lacks 4 bases; bases without a gene match: 16. Taken from the germline V gene, the CDR1 and CDR2 loops are SGHRS and YFSETQ. The CDR3 sequence holds 18 residues, the cysteine and phenylalanine included. The only DNA kept is the CDR3, 54 bases in frame from the first base. The TCR sequence derives from an adult with an advanced solid tumor such as melanoma, head and neck, liver or kidney cancer. The chain is assembled from TRBV5-1 and TRBJ1-1; 9 of the junction bases match TRBD1. Material: CD4+ or CD8+ T cells sorted from blood, obtained in a trial of the OX40 agonist ivuxolimab. The CDR3 has the sequence CASSYTPTGGAGGTEAFF. The bases read TGCGCCAGCAGCTATACTCCTACAGGGGGCGCGGGGGGCACTGAAGCTTTCTTT.